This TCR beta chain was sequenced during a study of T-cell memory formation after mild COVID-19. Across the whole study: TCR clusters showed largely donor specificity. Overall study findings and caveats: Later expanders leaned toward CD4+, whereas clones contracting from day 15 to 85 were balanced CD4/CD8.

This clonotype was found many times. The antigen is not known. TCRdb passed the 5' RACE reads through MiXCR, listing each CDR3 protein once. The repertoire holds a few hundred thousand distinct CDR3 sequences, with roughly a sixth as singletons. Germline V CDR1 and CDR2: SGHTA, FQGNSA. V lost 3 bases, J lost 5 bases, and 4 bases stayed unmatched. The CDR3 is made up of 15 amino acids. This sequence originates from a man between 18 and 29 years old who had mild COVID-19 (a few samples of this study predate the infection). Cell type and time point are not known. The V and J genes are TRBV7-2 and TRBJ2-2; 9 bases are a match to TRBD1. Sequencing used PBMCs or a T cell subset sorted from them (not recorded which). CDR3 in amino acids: CASSFGTGTTGELFF. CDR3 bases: TGTGCCAGCAGCTTCGGGACAGGGACTACCGGGGAGCTGTTTTTT.